This passage covers 24 T cell receptor beta chains from one sample sequenced in a study of T cell responses to AZD1222 COVID-19 vaccine. Only in-frame clones appear in the TCRdb table, and some are missing; sequencing was by immunoSEQ multiplex PCR. The data show over 150,000 clones, 85% to 90% seen once. The starting material was peripheral blood, obtained on day 0 of MenACWY control vaccination. The source is an adult in good health.

The DNA for the CDR3 is TGTGCCACCGGCAGGGTAGGCAATGAGCAGTTCTTC. This sequence encodes CATGRVGNEQFF. The rearrangement joins TRBV24-1 to TRBJ2-1, with D maybe TRBD1 (5 bases). The CDR3 spans 12 residues. V was shortened by 9 bases and J by 6 bases, with 11 bases between the two germline ends. CDR1 is KGHDR, CDR2 SFDVKD, per germline.

This clone was seen a single time. Here the CDR3 reads CASSPDASYGYTF. The CDR3 coding sequence is TGTGCCAGCTCACCAGACGCGTCCTATGGCTACACCTTC. V usage is TRBV18 and J usage is TRBJ1-2, with no clear D. The CDR3 spans 13 residues. V dropped 2 bases and J dropped 4 bases, with 8 bases sitting between them. Germline CDR1 KGHSH, CDR2 LQKENI.

The chain recombines TRBV6-5 with TRBJ1-1; maybe TRBD1 (6 bases). The germline V gene has CDR1 MNHEY and CDR2 SVGAGI. The V and J ends lost 0 bases and 3 bases respectively, with 8 bases between them. This CDR3 has 14 residues. The CDR3 is CASSYSAGDTEAFF. CDR3 nucleotide sequence: TGTGCCAGCAGTTACTCTGCAGGGGACACTGAAGCTTTCTTT.

This sequence joins TRBV13 and TRBJ1-2, with 7 positions matching TRBD1. The germline gives CDR1 PRHDT, CDR2 FYEKMQ (reference sequence). V shed 0 bases and J 4 bases; nucleotides not matched to a gene: 5. CDR3 length: 15 residues. Written as DNA, the CDR3 is TGTGCCAGCAGCTTAGGGGGAGGGGGCCCCTATGGCTACACCTTC. Amino acids: CASSLGGGGPYGYTF.

There are a few counts of this clone. The chain employs TRBV18 and TRBJ2-3; a possible D gene is TRBD2 (5 bases). CDR1 and CDR2 from the germline V gene are KGHSH and LQKENI. The CDR3 loop spans 14 amino acids. The ends were cut back, 4 bases at V and 6 bases at J, with 14 bases in the middle. The CDR3 DNA reads as TGTGCCAGCTCACAACAGACTGGCGGGGATACGCAGTATTTT. Translation: CASSQQTGGDTQYF. Full variable domain (missing parts from reference TRBV18 and TRBJ2-3): NAGVMQNPRHLVRRRGQEARLRCSPMKGHSHVYWYRQLPEEGLKFMVYLQKENIIDESGMPKERFSAEFPKEGPSILRIQQVVRGDSAAYFCASSQQTGGDTQYFGPGTRLTVL.

J is TRBJ1-2 and V is TRBV19, with TRBD1 as a possible D gene (5 bases). CDR1 is LNHDA, CDR2 SQIVND, per germline (reference sequence). There are 12 residues in the CDR3. Trimming took 5 bases from V and 3 from J, leaving 7 bases between them. The CDR3 nucleotides read TGTGCCAGTAGTGGGGGACACTATGGCTACACCTTC. The encoded protein is CASSGGHYGYTF.

V gene TRBV28 combines with J gene TRBJ2-2, with 8 bases matching TRBD2. The CDR3 has 16 residues. V was pared by 3 bases and J by 0 bases, with 3 bases of the junction left unmatched. Per the germline V gene, CDR1 is MDHEN and CDR2 is SYDVKM. CDR3 bases: TGTGCCAGCAGTTTCGGGCGGGGGGCGAACACCGGGGAGCTGTTTTTT. As protein: CASSFGRGANTGELFF.

V gene TRBV19 combines with J gene TRBJ2-1; 12 nucleotides agree with TRBD2. The CDR3 runs 18 residues. Germline lookup yields CDR1 LNHDA and CDR2 SQIVND (reference sequence). Trimming took 3 bases from V and 2 from J; bases not matched to a gene: 8. The CDR3 bases are TGTGCCAGTAGTATTTCCCCGACTAGCGGGAGAGCCTACAATGAGCAGTTCTTC. Protein sequence: CASSISPTSGRAYNEQFF.

The rearrangement joins TRBV7-9 to TRBJ1-2; D remains ambiguous. Trimming took off 1 base at V and 9 bases at J, with 18 bases between the two ends. Germline V lookup: CDR1 SEHNR, CDR2 FQNEAQ (reference sequence). The CDR3 runs to 15 residues. CDR3 in amino acids: CASSLEPGGNMRYTF. The CDR3 coding sequence is TGTGCCAGCAGCTTAGAGCCGGGTGGAAATATGCGCTACACCTTC.

The sample holds one count of this clone. V gene TRBV28 combines with J gene TRBJ2-7; maybe TRBD1 (6 bases). The CDR3 spans 14 residues. Germline values: CDR1 MDHEN, CDR2 SYDVKM. V was clipped by 4 bases and J by 7 bases, with 17 bases between them. The chain's CDR3 is CASSSPGQKGEQYV. CDR3 nucleotide sequence: TGTGCCAGCAGTTCTCCGGGACAAAAAGGGGAGCAGTACGTC.

The chain recombines TRBV4-1 with TRBJ2-7, with D possibly matching TRBD1 (5 bases). CDR1 is MGHRA and CDR2 is YSYEKL in the germline V gene. The V gene lost 0 bases and the J gene lost 0 bases, with 12 bases spanning the gap. The CDR3 loop spans 16 amino acids. The CDR3 DNA follows: TGCGCCAGCAGCCAAGATAGGGGCTCTGGCTCCTACGAGCAGTACTTC. Translating gives CASSQDRGSGSYEQYF.

The chain carries TRBV5-6 and TRBJ1-1; D not resolved. Between the trimmed V and J ends, which lost 2 bases and 0 bases, there was a span of 11 bases. This CDR3 spans 15 amino acids. The V gene's germline CDR1 is SGHDT and CDR2 YYEEEE. CDR3 sequence: CASSFFGRVNTEAFF. The CDR3, as DNA: TGTGCCAGCAGCTTTTTCGGACGTGTGAACACTGAAGCTTTCTTT.

The rearrangement joins TRBV5-5 to TRBJ2-2; a possible D gene is TRBD2 (5 bases). Germline values: CDR1 SGHKS, CDR2 YYEKEE (reference sequence). The ends were cut back, 4 bases at V and 10 bases at J, with 26 bases in the middle. This CDR3 is built from 17 residues. In DNA, the CDR3 is TGTGCCAGCAGCATAAACCCTAGACAACTAGGCATCTCGGAGCTGTTTTTT. This sequence encodes CASSINPRQLGISELFF. The full variable domain, rest sourced from reference TRBV5-5 and TRBJ2-2, is DAGVTQSPTHLIKTRGQQVTLRCSPISGHKSVSWYQQVLGQGPQFIFQYYEKEERGRGNFPDRFSARQFPNYSSELNVNALLLGDSALYLCASSINPRQLGISELFFGEGSRLTVL.

The CDR3, as DNA: TGTGCCAGCAGCTTCTACCCGGGGGGAAGTACTGAAGCTTTCTTT. This gives the protein CASSFYPGGSTEAFF. The V call is TRBV7-2, the J call TRBJ1-1; a possible D gene is TRBD1 (5 bases). V was cut by 3 bases and J by 5 bases, with 16 bases left in between. Germline V lookup: CDR1 SGHTA, CDR2 FQGNSA. The CDR3 loop spans 15 amino acids.

The chain uses TRBV9 and TRBJ1-4, with 12 nucleotides matching TRBD1. Per the germline V gene, CDR1 is SGDLS and CDR2 is YYNGEE. This CDR3 comprises 16 residues. Trimming at V came to 3 bases and at J to 8 bases, leaving 8 bases not matched to a gene. The DNA of the CDR3 is TGTGCCAGCAGCGCGCGTTCCGGGACAGGGGGCGAAAAACTGTTTTTT. It specifies CASSARSGTGGEKLFF.

A single count supports this clone. The chain uses TRBV11-3 and TRBJ2-7; D remains unclear. Germline assignment: CDR1 SGHNT and CDR2 YENEEA. V lost 0 bases and J 7 bases, leaving 13 bases between the germline ends. The CDR3 sequence is 14 residues long. The CDR3 DNA follows: TGTGCCAGCAGCTTAGAGGTCGGGTACGGTGAGCAGTACTTC. It translates to CASSLEVGYGEQYF.

The V call is TRBV11-3, the J call TRBJ2-1; 10 positions match TRBD2. The germline V gene has CDR1 SGHNT and CDR2 YENEEA. V was clipped by 6 bases and J by 3 bases; unmatched bases: 11. This CDR3 contains 17 residues. The DNA for the CDR3 is TGTGCCAGCAGATCCCGCCTCGGGACTAGCGACTACAATGAGCAGTTCTTC. The encoded protein is CASRSRLGTSDYNEQFF.

This chain joins TRBV18 and TRBJ1-1, with 7 bases that match TRBD1. Unmatched junction bases numbered 3, after V lost 3 bases and J lost 5 bases. CDR1 is KGHSH, CDR2 LQKENI, per germline. This CDR3 is built from 13 residues. CDR3: CASSPTGETEAFF. CDR3 bases: TGTGCCAGCTCACCTACAGGGGAGACTGAAGCTTTCTTT.

V usage is TRBV29-1 and J usage is TRBJ2-3; D is possibly TRBD1 or TRBD2 (5 bases each). Germline lookup yields CDR1 SQVTM and CDR2 ANQGSEA. V gave up 8 bases and J gave up 2 bases, with 23 bases separating them. The CDR3 is made up of 16 amino acids. The CDR3 region has the DNA TGCAGCTTTCCCAGGGAAGGGACCGCCGTCACAGATACGCAGTATTTT. Its protein is CSFPREGTAVTDTQYF.

The V and J genes are TRBV27 and TRBJ2-2; tentatively, D is TRBD1 (6 bases). V was clipped by 10 bases and J by 4 bases, with 16 bases between them. The CDR3 spans 14 residues. Looked up from germline, CDR1 is MNHEY and CDR2 is SMNVEV (reference sequence). The CDR3 nucleotides read TGTGCCACCCAAAACAGGGTCGGCACCGGGGAGCTGTTTTTT. Protein product: CATQNRVGTGELFF.

V usage is TRBV7-3 and J usage is TRBJ2-7; the match to TRBD2 covers 8 bases. CDR3 length equals 14 residues. Trimming at V came to 5 bases and at J to 6 bases, leaving 9 bases not matched to a gene. Germline assignment: CDR1 SGHTA and CDR2 FQGTGA. CDR3 nucleotides: TGTGCCAGCAGCAGGAATAGCGGGAAAGGCGAGCAGTACTTC. Residues: CASSRNSGKGEQYF.

This rearrangement joins TRBV10-3 to TRBJ1-3; D is unclear. Germline CDR1 reads ENHRY; CDR2 reads SYGVKD. This CDR3 comprises 10 residues. V was cut by 8 bases and J by 4 bases, with 3 bases left in between. The CDR3 region has the DNA TGTGCCATCCAAGGAAACACCATATATTTT. It specifies CAIQGNTIYF.

The rearrangement links TRBV7-8 to TRBJ2-7; D may be TRBD1 (6 bases). Germline V gene data show CDR1 as SGHVS and CDR2 as FQNEAQ. CDR3 size: 14 residues. V was shortened by 5 bases and J by 1 base, with 12 bases between the two germline ends. The CDR3 DNA sequence: TGTGCCAGCAGCGCAAGAGGACAGTCCTACGAGCAGTACTTC. This translates into CASSARGQSYEQYF. Using reference TRBV7-8 and TRBJ2-7 for the parts outside the CDR3, the full variable domain is GAGVSQSPRYKVAKRGQDVALRCDPISGHVSLFWYQQALGQGPEFLTYFQNEAQLDKSGLPSDRFFAERPEGSVSTLKIQRTQQEDSAVYLCASSARGQSYEQYFGPGTRLTVT.

V gene TRBV5-1 combines with J gene TRBJ1-2; D unclear. Per germline, CDR1 SGHRS and CDR2 YFSETQ. The CDR3 is made up of 15 amino acids. V lost 0 bases, J lost 0 bases, and 9 bases lay in between. CDR3: CASSLEGRANYGYTF. CDR3 nucleotides: TGCGCCAGCAGCTTGGAAGGCAGAGCTAACTATGGCTACACCTTC.